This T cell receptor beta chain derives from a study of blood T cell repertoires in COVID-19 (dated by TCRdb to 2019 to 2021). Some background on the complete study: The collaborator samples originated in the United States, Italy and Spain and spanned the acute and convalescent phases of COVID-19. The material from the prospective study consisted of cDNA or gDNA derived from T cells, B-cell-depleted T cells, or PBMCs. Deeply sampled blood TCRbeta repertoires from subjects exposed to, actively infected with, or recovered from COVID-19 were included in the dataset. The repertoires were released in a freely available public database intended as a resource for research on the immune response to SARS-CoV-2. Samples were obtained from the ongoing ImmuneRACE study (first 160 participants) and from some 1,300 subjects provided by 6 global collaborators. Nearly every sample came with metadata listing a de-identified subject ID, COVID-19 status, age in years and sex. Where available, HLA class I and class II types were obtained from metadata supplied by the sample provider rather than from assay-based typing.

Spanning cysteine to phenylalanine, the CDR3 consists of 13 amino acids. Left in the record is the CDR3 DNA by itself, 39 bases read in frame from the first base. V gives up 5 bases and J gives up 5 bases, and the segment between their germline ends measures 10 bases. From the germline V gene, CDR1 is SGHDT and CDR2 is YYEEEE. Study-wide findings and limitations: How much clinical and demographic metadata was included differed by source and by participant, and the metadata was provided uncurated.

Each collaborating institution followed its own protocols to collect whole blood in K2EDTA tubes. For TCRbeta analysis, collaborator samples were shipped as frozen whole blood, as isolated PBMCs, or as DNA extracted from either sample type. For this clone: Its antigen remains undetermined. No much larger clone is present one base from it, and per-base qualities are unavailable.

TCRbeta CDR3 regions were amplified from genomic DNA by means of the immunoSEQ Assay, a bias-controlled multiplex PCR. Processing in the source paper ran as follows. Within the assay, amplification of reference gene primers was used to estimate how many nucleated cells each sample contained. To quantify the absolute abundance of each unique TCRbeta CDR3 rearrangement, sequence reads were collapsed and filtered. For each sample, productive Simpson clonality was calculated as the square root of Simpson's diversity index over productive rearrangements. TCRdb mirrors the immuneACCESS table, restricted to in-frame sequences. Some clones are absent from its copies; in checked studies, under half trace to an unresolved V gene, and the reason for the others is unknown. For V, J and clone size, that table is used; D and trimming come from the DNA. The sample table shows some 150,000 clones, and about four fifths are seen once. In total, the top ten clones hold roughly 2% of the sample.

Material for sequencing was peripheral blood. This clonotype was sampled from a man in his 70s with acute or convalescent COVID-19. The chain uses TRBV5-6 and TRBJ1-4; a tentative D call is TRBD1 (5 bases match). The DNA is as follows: TGTGCCAGCAGGCTCGGGGGAAATGAAAAACTGTTTTTT. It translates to CASRLGGNEKLFF.